The source of this TCR beta chain is a study of T-cell reconstitution after alpha-beta-depleted transplantation in children. Study observations and caveats: Diversity of TCRbeta at day 60 was high in some patients, arising from surviving recipient T cells and thymic progenitors. Several hundred expanded graft clones reportedly gave rise to the alpha-beta T cells present about two months after transplant.

As it was prepared, the TCRbeta library received unique molecular identifiers. TCRdb ran MiXCR on the PCR reads and lists one entry per CDR3 protein. There are about 310,000 distinct CDR3 sequences in the sample; 23% occur only once, and roughly 9.8% lies in the top ten. Germline CDR1 reads SGHRS; CDR2 reads YFSETQ. The CDR3 sequence is 17 residues long. Trimming took off 3 bases at V and 2 bases at J, with 20 bases between the two ends. About this clonotype itself: The antigen is not known.

The source material was PBMCs, mostly from graft donor cells, sampled 180 days after TCRalphabeta/CD19-depleted stem cell transplant. This chain uses TRBV5-1 with TRBJ1-1, with D possibly matching TRBD1 (6 bases). This clonotype originated in a male patient aged 10 to 17 who had a stem cell transplant for acute lymphoblastic leukemia, so the T cells may come from the graft donor. Here the CDR3 reads CASSSPPLDRTNTEAFF. The CDR3 bases are TGCGCCAGCAGCTCCCCTCCCCTTGACAGGACCAACACTGAAGCTTTCTTT.